This TCR beta chain derives from a study of T-cell memory formation after mild COVID-19. For the study at large: Clusters of TCRs were largely donor specific.

Study results and caveats: Clones that contracted clustered mainly in CM and EM if CD4+ and in EMRA if CD8+. A balance of CD4 and CD8 characterized clones contracting day 15 to 85, whereas later expanders leaned CD4+.

Remarks on this clonotype: The antigen is undetermined.

TCR alpha and TCR beta cDNA libraries carrying sample barcodes and UMIs were produced by 5'RACE using constant-segment primers. TCRdb processed the 5' RACE reads anew with MiXCR; each CDR3 protein has one entry. The sample shows approximately 150,000 distinct CDR3 sequences, roughly 21% of them seen only once. J was trimmed by 5 bases and V by 0 bases; bases with no gene match: 10. Germline V gene lookup returns CDR1 SGHDT and CDR2 YYEEEE. This CDR3 is built from 18 residues. Material for sequencing was PBMCs or a T cell subset sorted from them (not recorded which). The V and J genes are TRBV5-6 and TRBJ2-1; 11 bases are a match to TRBD2. The sequence was collected from an adult woman who had mild COVID-19 (a few samples of this study predate the infection). Cell type and time point are not known. The CDR3 nucleotides are TGTGCCAGCAGCTTGGGGGGGCTAGCGGGAGGAGGGAACAATGAGCAGTTCTTC. It is translated as CASSLGGLAGGGNNEQFF. Full variable domain (missing parts from reference TRBV5-6 and TRBJ2-1): DAGVTQSPTHLIKTRGQQVTLRCSPKSGHDTVSWYQQALGQGPQFIFQYYEEEERQRGNFPDRFSGHQFPNYSSELNVNALLLGDSALYLCASSLGGLAGGGNNEQFFGPGTRLTVL.